This T cell receptor (beta chain) was recovered during a study of T cell changes during pregnancy in multiple sclerosis (dated by TCRdb to the late 2010s). Background for the entire study: Changes in the T cell repertoire over the course of pregnancy were examined in this study in women with multiple sclerosis.

Library method: the immunoSEQ multiplex PCR assay. This immuneACCESS table, as held by TCRdb, lists in-frame sequences with V and J called but not all clones. Of the missing ones, under half trace to an unresolved V gene in checked studies; the others have no known cause. The sample profile shows about 32,000 clones; roughly nine tenths of them were found once. The ten largest clones represent about 10% of the sample. There are a few counts of this clone. Its specific antigen is unknown. No base qualities exist here, and no much larger clone lies one base off it. The source material was CD8+ T cells from peripheral blood mononuclear cells, sampled in the second trimester of pregnancy. This receptor was identified in a female donor with multiple sclerosis, enrolled in a pregnancy study.

The DNA sequence follows: TGTGCCAGCAGCGTAGGACAGACCTACGAGCAGTACTTC. This yields the protein CASSVGQTYEQYF. The chain links TRBV9 with TRBJ2-7; the D gene is perhaps TRBD1, on 5 matching bases. The CDR3 contains 13 residues, cysteine and phenylalanine counted. The read is trimmed to its CDR3 DNA, 39 bases read in frame from base 1. For CDR1 and CDR2, the germline V gene lists SGDLS and YYNGEE. The V end loses 0 bases and the J end loses 2 bases, and a stretch of 6 bases separates them.